Listed here are 13 T cell receptor beta chains from one sample, sequenced in a study of tissue T cells after allogeneic stem cell transplantation. The repertoire was sequenced with immunoSEQ multiplex PCR; TCRdb's copy has only in-frame clones and lacks some. The repertoire consists of some 48,000 clones, with about 73% occurring once and the leading ten covering around 0.5%. Sequences were obtained from sorted cells pooled from one or two spleens. The receptors here all came from a pool of C57BL/6 mice in good health.

Points on this clone: Genes here carry mouse names. The sequenced fragment ends 1 residue before the CDR3 boundary, so the rest is inferred from the germline J gene. J is TRBJ2-4 and V is TRBV20, with 14 positions matching TRBD2. Trimming at V came to 7 bases and at J to 2 bases, leaving 5 bases not matched to a gene. The CDR3 sequence is 15 residues long. Germline lookup yields CDR1 GFQATS and CDR2 STVNSAI. CDR3 loop: CGVRDWGGAQNTLYF. CDR3 DNA, as far as it was read: TGTGGTGTCCGGGACTGGGGGGGCGCTCAAAACACCTTGTAC.

Worth noting for this clone: Here the gene names and germline are mouse. CDR3 DNA (partial): TGTGCCAGCTCTCCAGGGGAAGATTCGCCCCTCTAC. Protein: CASSPGEDSPLY. The whole CDR3 protein reads CASSPGEDSPLYF. This rearrangement joins TRBV12-2 to TRBJ1-6; a possible D gene is TRBD1 (6 bases). Read data end 1 residue before the CDR3 end; the end is taken from the germline J gene. TRBJ1-6 qualifies as an ORF whose function is uncertain. The V gene's germline CDR1 is SGHLS and CDR2 HYDKME. The CDR3 spans 13 residues. Trimming shortened V by 2 bases and J by 8 bases, and 9 bases separated the two germline ends.

A note on this clone: Gene names are the mouse ones. Read sequence stops 1 residue before the CDR3 end, and the germline J gene provides the missing end. This chain connects TRBV12-2 to TRBJ2-7; 13 nucleotides line up with TRBD2. Germline CDR1 is SGHLS and CDR2 is HYDKME. With V trimmed by 2 bases and J by 5 bases, 5 bases remained unmatched. This CDR3 contains 15 residues. The CDR3 reads CASSPDWGGADEQYF. The CDR3 bases that were read are TGTGCCAGCTCTCCGGACTGGGGGGGCGCTGATGAACAGTAC. Drawing the rest from reference TRBV12-2 and TRBJ2-7, the complete variable domain is NSGVVQSPRYIIKGKGERSILKCIPISGHLSVAWYQQTQGQELKFFIQHYDKMERDKGNLPSRFSVQQFDDYHSEMNMSALELEDSAVYFCASSPDWGGADEQYFGPGTRLTVL.

Concerning this clone: The germline and genes are mouse ones. The observed sequence ends 1 residue before the CDR3 terminus, with the missing tail filled in from the germline J gene. The V call is TRBV19, the J call TRBJ2-3; 14 nucleotides align to TRBD2. V dropped 7 bases and J dropped 9; count of bases not matched to a gene: 4. Germline-derived CDR1 and CDR2 are FNHDT and SITEND (reference sequence). This CDR3 is built from 13 residues. Partial CDR3 DNA: TGTGCCAGCGGGACTGGGGGGGCCGACACGCTGTAT. It translates to CASGTGGADTLY. The full CDR3 reads CASGTGGADTLYF.

Of note for this clone: Gene names denote mouse genes. The CDR3 end falls 1 residue outside the read, so it is completed with the germline J gene. The chain carries TRBV16 and TRBJ1-2, with D unclear. CDR3 length: 10 amino acids. CDR1 and CDR2 (germline): SGHSA, FRNQAP. With 5 bases removed from V and 8 bases from J, the gap between germline ends came to 6 bases. The CDR3 reads CASSPPDYTF. Partial CDR3 DNA: TGTGCAAGCAGCCCCCCGGACTACACC.

This clone has a handful of counts. The gene names given are mouse names. The CDR3 end lies 1 residue beyond the end of the read and is filled in from the germline J gene. The chain carries TRBV13-2 and TRBJ2-7; 8 bases align to TRBD2. V lost 3 bases, J lost 7 bases, and 3 bases stayed unmatched. The CDR3 contains 12 residues. The germline gives CDR1 NNHNN, CDR2 SYGAGS (reference sequence). CDR3 loop: CASGAWGEEQYF. The DNA read from the CDR3 is TGTGCCAGCGGTGCCTGGGGGGAAGAACAGTAC.

With regard to this clone: Here the gene names and germline are mouse. The CDR3 DNA, read in part, is TGTGCCAGCTCTCTGAACAGGGCCAACCAGGCTCCGCTT. This codes for CASSLNRANQAPL. The whole CDR3 is CASSLNRANQAPLF. J is TRBJ1-5 and V is TRBV12-2; tentative D call: TRBD1 (6 bases). The read stops 1 residue short of the end of the CDR3; the missing end is completed from the germline J gene. This CDR3 comprises 14 residues. The germline V gene encodes CDR1 SGHLS and CDR2 HYDKME. V gave up 1 base and J gave up 3 bases, with 9 bases separating them.

Comment on this clone: Gene names denote mouse genes. The CDR3 goes on 1 residue after the read ends, and that part is filled in from the germline J gene. The chain employs TRBV13-3 and TRBJ2-7, with TRBD1 matching 7 bases. With 4 bases clipped from V and 7 bases from J, the junction kept 5 bases outside the gene matches. The CDR3 length is 12 residues. Germline V gives CDR1 NNHDY, CDR2 SYVADS. The covered CDR3 bases are TGTGCCAGCAGTTTGACAGGGAACGAACAGTAC. As protein: CASSLTGNEQY. From start to end, the CDR3 is CASSLTGNEQYF.

As concerns this clone: Genes and germline come from the mouse. The read halts 1 residue ahead of the CDR3 end, with the missing end drawn from the germline J gene. The genes are TRBV13-1 and TRBJ2-1, with 12 bases lining up with TRBD2. This CDR3 is built from 13 residues. V was pared by 7 bases and J by 4 bases, with 0 bases of the junction left unmatched. CDR1 and CDR2 (germline): NSHNY, SYGAGN. Here the CDR3 reads CASGTGGYAEQFF. The CDR3 DNA, read in part, is TGTGCCAGCGGGACTGGGGGGTATGCTGAGCAGTTC.

For this clone: All gene names here are mouse names. The read comes to an end 1 residue before the CDR3 does, leaving the germline J gene to fill in the end. V is TRBV12-2 and J is TRBJ1-3; D is possibly TRBD1 (5 bases). Germline V gene sequence: CDR1 SGHLS, CDR2 HYDKME. The CDR3 spans 12 residues. Trimming took off 4 bases at V and 10 bases at J, with 13 bases between the two ends. The CDR3 bases that were read are TGTGCCAGCTCCCTCGGGACCGGGACGCTCTAT. Translating gives CASSLGTGTLY. The whole CDR3 is CASSLGTGTLYF.

Remarks on this clone: Here the gene names and germline are mouse. The read finishes 1 residue shy of the CDR3 end, and the germline J gene is used to complete it. The chain is built from TRBV3 and TRBJ1-2, with TRBD1 matching over 9 bases. The CDR3 consists of 14 residues. Germline V CDR1 and CDR2: SNHLY, FYNGKV (reference sequence). V was pared by 4 bases and J by 4 bases, with 4 bases of the junction left unmatched. This chain's CDR3 is CASSSGQGASDYTF. CDR3 bases read: TGTGCCAGCAGCTCGGGACAGGGAGCCTCCGACTACACC. Full variable domain (missing parts from reference TRBV3 and TRBJ1-2): GPKVLQIPSHQIIDMGQMVTLNCDPVSNHLYFYWYKQILGQQMEFLVNFYNGKVMEKSKLFKDQFSVERPDGSYFTLKIQPTALEDSAVYFCASSSGQGASDYTFGSGTRLLVI.

Regarding this clone: Gene and germline names: mouse. The read ends 1 residue early relative to the CDR3; the germline J gene fills the gap. The chain carries TRBV19 and TRBJ1-4; D gene uncertain. Trimming took 4 bases from V and 0 from J, leaving 7 bases between them. Looked up from germline, CDR1 is FNHDT and CDR2 is SITEND (reference sequence). This CDR3 has 14 amino acids. CDR3 sequence reads: CASSSGISNERLFF. The DNA read from the CDR3 is TGTGCCAGCAGTTCAGGAATTTCCAACGAAAGATTATTT.

This clone has just a few counts. Gene labels here are mouse ones. With the read ending 1 residue before the CDR3 end, the germline J gene is used to fill in that end. The chain has TRBV1 and TRBJ1-6; a possible D gene is TRBD1 (6 bases). TRBJ1-6 is designated an ORF whose function remains uncertain. This CDR3 region has 14 residues. Germline loops: CDR1 NSQYPW, CDR2 LRSPGD (reference sequence). With 2 bases removed from V and 8 bases from J, the gap between germline ends came to 10 bases. Here the CDR3 reads CTCSATGNHSPLYF. CDR3 DNA (partial): TGCACCTGCAGTGCAACAGGGAATCATTCGCCCCTCTAC.